This TCR beta chain was captured by sequencing in a study of blood T cell repertoires in COVID-19. At the level of the study: Collection of acute and convalescent COVID-19 samples took place in the United States, Italy and Spain. Sample material is recorded as cDNA or gDNA derived from T cells, B-cell-depleted T cells, or PBMCs.

Trimming at V came to 2 bases and at J to 0 bases, leaving 6 bases not matched to a gene. The CDR3 is 17 amino acids. The germline gives CDR1 MNHEY, CDR2 SVGEGT. Authors' data handling: Estimation of nucleated cell counts relied on the amplification of reference gene primers. Clones were read by immunoSEQ multiplex PCR, and TCRdb kept only the in-frame ones, dropping some. V, J and clone size are taken as reported in that table, and D and trimming were inferred from the DNA itself. The sample shows about 150,000 clones, about four fifths of them seen only once. The chain uses TRBV6-2 or TRBV6-3 and TRBJ2-1, with 8 bases fitting TRBD2. Sequenced material: peripheral blood. The clonotype comes from a man between 65 and 85 years old with active or convalescent COVID-19. The CDR3 sequence: CASSYPLAGSSYNEQFF. The CDR3 DNA sequence: TGTGCCAGCAGTTACCCATTAGCGGGGAGCTCCTACAATGAGCAGTTCTTC.